A selection of T cell receptor beta chains follows, all from one sample in a study of T cell responses to AZD1222 COVID-19 vaccine. The data were produced by immunoSEQ multiplex PCR, yet TCRdb's version contains in-frame clones alone and is incomplete. The profile shows 46,000 or so clones, roughly 80% of them singletons. Sequencing used peripheral blood, obtained on day 0 of AZD1222 vaccination. The receptors were sampled from an adult in good health. CDR3s include the opening cysteine and the closing phenylalanine or tryptophan. A D gene is named only where the DNA matches it firmly. Some rows have no size entry. The others give once, few or many, or a class for an expanded clone.

.	TRBD1	TRBV18	TRBJ1-2	CASSTQRQGLNYGYTF	TGTGCCAGCTCAACTCAAAGACAGGGCCTTAACTATGGCTACACCTTC
.	TRBD1	TRBV7-2	TRBJ1-2	CASNEDRGYGYTF	TGTGCCAGCAATGAGGACAGGGGCTATGGCTACACCTTC
once	.	TRBV6-5	TRBJ1-3	CASRKGLFSGNTIYF	TGTGCCAGCCGCAAGGGACTTTTCTCTGGAAACACCATATATTTT
.	TRBD2	TRBV2	TRBJ2-3	CASSGIGTSGTDTQYF	TGTGCCAGCAGTGGAATTGGGACTAGCGGCACAGATACGCAGTATTTT
.	TRBD2	TRBV5-1	TRBJ2-5	CASSRGTSGGQETQYF	TGCGCCAGCAGCCGCGGGACTAGCGGGGGACAAGAGACCCAGTACTTC
once	.	TRBV5-1	TRBJ2-3	CASSLEAPLDTQYF	TGCGCCAGCAGCTTGGAGGCCCCACTAGATACGCAGTATTTT
.	.	TRBV5-1	TRBJ1-3	CASAGGPSGNTIYF	TGCGCCAGCGCGGGGGGGCCTTCTGGAAACACCATATATTTT
.	TRBD2	TRBV5-1	TRBJ2-1	CASSFFGLAGAFNNEQFF	TGCGCCAGCAGCTTCTTCGGACTAGCGGGGGCATTTAACAATGAGCAGTTCTTC
few	TRBD2	TRBV6-1	TRBJ2-1	CASSEWGTSRRDEQFF	TGTGCCAGCAGTGAATGGGGGACTAGCCGTAGAGATGAGCAGTTCTTC
.	.	TRBV12-3/TRBV12-4	TRBJ2-1	CASSRGYNEQFF	TGTGCCAGCAGCCGGGGTTACAATGAGCAGTTCTTC
.	.	TRBV3-1/TRBV3-2	TRBJ1-1	CASSQGRGEAFF	TGTGCCAGCAGCCAAGGAAGGGGAGAAGCTTTCTTT
.	TRBD2	TRBV14	TRBJ2-7	CASSQGLAGEQYF	TGTGCCAGCAGTCAGGGACTAGCAGGCGAGCAGTACTTC
once	.	TRBV29-1	TRBJ2-1	CSVVPGGYNEQFF	TGCAGCGTTGTCCCAGGGGGGTACAATGAGCAGTTCTTC
once	.	TRBV28	TRBJ1-1	CASGFARTEAFF	TGTGCCAGCGGATTCGCGAGAACTGAAGCTTTCTTT
.	TRBD1	TRBV2	TRBJ1-6	CASIPTGASPLHF	TGTGCCAGCATCCCCACAGGGGCGTCACCCCTCCACTTT
.	.	TRBV10-2	TRBJ2-5	CASSVRLQETQYF	TGCGCCAGCAGTGTAAGACTCCAAGAGACCCAGTACTTC
few	.	TRBV3-1/TRBV3-2	TRBJ2-2	CASSQATVTGELFF	TGTGCCAGCAGCCAAGCTACAGTCACCGGGGAGCTGTTTTTT
few	.	TRBV5-1	TRBJ1-1	CASSLEGFSGTEAFF	TGCGCCAGCAGCTTGGAGGGCTTCTCGGGCACTGAAGCTTTCTTT
.	.	TRBV6-4	TRBJ2-3	CASSAGVGTDTQYF	TGTGCCAGCAGTGCGGGAGTGGGCACAGATACGCAGTATTTT
.	TRBD2	TRBV4-1	TRBJ2-2	CASSRLAAYLTGELFF	TGCGCCAGCAGCCGACTAGCGGCCTATTTAACCGGGGAGCTGTTTTTT
.	TRBD1	TRBV7-8	TRBJ1-6	CASSLRDRVQNSPLHF	TGTGCCAGCAGCTTACGGGACAGGGTACAAAATTCACCCCTCCACTTT
once	TRBD2	TRBV13	TRBJ2-7	CATGTSSSYEQYF	TGTGCCACCGGGACTAGCAGCTCCTACGAGCAGTACTTC
.	TRBD1	TRBV5-1	TRBJ1-1	CASSLADREGPEAFF	TGCGCCAGCAGCTTGGCGGACAGGGAAGGGCCTGAAGCTTTCTTT
once	.	TRBV6-1	TRBJ1-2	CASSEYRRAMLYGYTF	TGTGCCAGCAGTGAATACCGCAGGGCCATGCTCTATGGCTACACCTTC
few	.	TRBV7-2	TRBJ1-4	CASSLGGGGRNEKLFF	TGTGCCAGCAGCTTGGGAGGAGGGGGTAGGAATGAAAAACTGTTTTTT
.	TRBD1	TRBV19	TRBJ2-1	CASSHDRDPFNEQFF	TGTGCCAGTAGCCACGACAGGGATCCTTTTAATGAGCAGTTCTTC